The TCR beta chain under discussion was sequenced for a study of T-cell memory formation after mild COVID-19. About the study: Largely, TCR clusters stayed within a single donor. General study points: Some responding clones appeared in pre-infection memory, suggesting cross-reactive memory joined.

CDR1 is MGHDK and CDR2 is SYGVNS in the germline V gene. The V and J ends lost 3 bases and 0 bases, in that order; junction bases with no gene match: 5. This CDR3 comprises 16 residues. TCRalpha and TCRbeta libraries used 5'RACE with constant-segment primers and UMIs. Each CDR3 protein gets one entry after TCRdb re-called the 5' RACE reads with MiXCR. Of roughly 310,000 distinct CDR3 sequences in the sample, roughly 15% were seen once. This clonotype turned up a few times. What it binds is unknown. Sequencing was performed on PBMCs or a T cell subset sorted from them (not recorded which). The chain joins TRBV25-1 to TRBJ2-3; 8 nucleotides align to TRBD2. This sequence originates from a man younger than 35 who had mild COVID-19 (a few samples of this study predate the infection). Cell type and time point are not known. The CDR3 reads CASSEVERGSTDTQYF. The CDR3 DNA follows: TGTGCCAGCAGTGAGGTCGAGCGGGGGAGCACAGATACGCAGTATTTT.